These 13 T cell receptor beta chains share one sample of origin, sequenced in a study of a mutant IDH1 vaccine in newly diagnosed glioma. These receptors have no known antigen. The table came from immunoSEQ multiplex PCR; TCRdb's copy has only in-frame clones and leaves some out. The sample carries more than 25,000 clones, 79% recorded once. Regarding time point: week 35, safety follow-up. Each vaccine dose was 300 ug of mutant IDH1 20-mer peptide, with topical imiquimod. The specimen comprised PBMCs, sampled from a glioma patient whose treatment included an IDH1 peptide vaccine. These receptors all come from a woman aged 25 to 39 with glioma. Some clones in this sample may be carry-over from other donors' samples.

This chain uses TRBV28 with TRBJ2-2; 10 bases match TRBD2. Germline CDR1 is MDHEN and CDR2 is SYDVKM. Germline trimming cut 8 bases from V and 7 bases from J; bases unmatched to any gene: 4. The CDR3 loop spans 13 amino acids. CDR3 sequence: CASGRTSGGELFF. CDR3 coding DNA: TGTGCCAGCGGCCGGACTAGCGGCGGGGAGCTGTTTTTT. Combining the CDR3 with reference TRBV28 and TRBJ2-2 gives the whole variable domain DVKVTQSSRYLVKRTGEKVFLECVQDMDHENMFWYRQDPGLGLRLIYFSYDVKMKEKGDIPEGYSVSREKKERFSLILESASTNQTSMYLCASGRTSGGELFFGEGSRLTVL.

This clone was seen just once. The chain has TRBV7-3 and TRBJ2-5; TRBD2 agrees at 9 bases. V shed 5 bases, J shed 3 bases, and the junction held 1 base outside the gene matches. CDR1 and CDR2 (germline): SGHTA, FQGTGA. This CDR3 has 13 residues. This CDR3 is CASSVAGEETQYF. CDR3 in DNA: TGTGCCAGCAGCGTAGCGGGAGAAGAGACCCAGTACTTC. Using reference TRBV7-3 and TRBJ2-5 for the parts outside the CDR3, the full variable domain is GAGVSQTPSNKVTEKGKYVELRCDPISGHTALYWYRQSLGQGPEFLIYFQGTGAADDSGLPNDRFFAVRPEGSVSTLKIQRTERGDSAVYLCASSVAGEETQYFGPGTRLLVL.

The CDR3 bases are TGTGCCAGCAGTTATGATGACAGGGTGAACACTGAAGCTTTCTTT. It yields the protein CASSYDDRVNTEAFF. This chain links TRBV6-5 with TRBJ1-1; 7 bases agree with TRBD1. Looked up from germline, CDR1 is MNHEY and CDR2 is SVGAGI. The CDR3 contains 15 residues. The trim removed 3 bases at V and 0 bases at J, leaving 4 bases unmatched.

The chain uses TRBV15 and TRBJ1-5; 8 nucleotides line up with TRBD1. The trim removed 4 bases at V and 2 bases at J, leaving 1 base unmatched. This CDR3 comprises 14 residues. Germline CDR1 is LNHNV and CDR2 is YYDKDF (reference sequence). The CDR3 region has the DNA TGTGCCACCAGCAAGACAGGGGGCAATCAGCCCCAGCATTTT. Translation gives CATSKTGGNQPQHF.

The CDR3 DNA reads as TGCGCCAGCAGCCCACCGGGGGTAGGCTACACCTTC. Amino acids: CASSPPGVGYTF. This sequence joins TRBV5-1 and TRBJ1-2; possibly TRBD1 for D (5 bases). Trimming removed 4 bases at V and 8 bases at J, with 12 bases between. Looked up from germline, CDR1 is SGHRS and CDR2 is YFSETQ. This CDR3 has 12 residues.

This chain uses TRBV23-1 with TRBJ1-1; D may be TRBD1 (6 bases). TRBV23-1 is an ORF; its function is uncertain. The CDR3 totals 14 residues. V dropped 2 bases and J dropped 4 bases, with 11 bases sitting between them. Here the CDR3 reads CASSQVRGSTEAFF. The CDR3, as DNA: TGCGCCAGCAGTCAAGTCAGGGGCTCCACTGAAGCTTTCTTT.

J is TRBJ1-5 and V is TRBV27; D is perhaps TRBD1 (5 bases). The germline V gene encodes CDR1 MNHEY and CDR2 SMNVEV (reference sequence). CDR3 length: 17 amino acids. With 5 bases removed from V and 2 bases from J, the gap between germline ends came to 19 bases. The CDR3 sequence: CASSPMPDSARNQPQHF. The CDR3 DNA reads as TGTGCCAGCAGTCCCATGCCCGACAGTGCCCGCAATCAGCCCCAGCATTTT.

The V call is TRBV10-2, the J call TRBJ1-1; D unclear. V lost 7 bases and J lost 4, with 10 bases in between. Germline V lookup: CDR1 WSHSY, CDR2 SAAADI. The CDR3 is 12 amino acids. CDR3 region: CASKTGSTEAFF. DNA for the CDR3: TGCGCCAGCAAAACCGGGTCCACTGAAGCTTTCTTT.

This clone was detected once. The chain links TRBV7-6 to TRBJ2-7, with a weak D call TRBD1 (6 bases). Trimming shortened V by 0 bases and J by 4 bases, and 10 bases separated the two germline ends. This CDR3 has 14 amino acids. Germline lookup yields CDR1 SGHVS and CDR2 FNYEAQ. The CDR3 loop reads CASSLAGAGYEQYF. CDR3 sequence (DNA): TGTGCCAGCAGCTTAGCGGGGGCCGGGTACGAGCAGTACTTC.

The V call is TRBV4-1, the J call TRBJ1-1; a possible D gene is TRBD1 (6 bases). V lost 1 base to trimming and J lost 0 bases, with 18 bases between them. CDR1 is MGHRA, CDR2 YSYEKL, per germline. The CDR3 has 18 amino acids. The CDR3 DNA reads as TGCGCCAGCAGCCAAGGCTGGCGGGACACCGACGTGAACACTGAAGCTTTCTTT. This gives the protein CASSQGWRDTDVNTEAFF.

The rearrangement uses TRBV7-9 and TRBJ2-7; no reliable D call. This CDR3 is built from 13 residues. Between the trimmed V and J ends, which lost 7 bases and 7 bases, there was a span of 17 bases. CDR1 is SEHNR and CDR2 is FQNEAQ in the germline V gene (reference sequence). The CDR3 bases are TGTGCCAGCACCCCCGATGTCAACAGTGAGCAGTACTTC. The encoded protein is CASTPDVNSEQYF. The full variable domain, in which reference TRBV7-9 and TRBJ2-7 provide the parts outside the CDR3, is DTGVSQNPRHKITKRGQNVTFRCDPISEHNRLYWYRQTLGQGPEFLTYFQNEAQLEKSRLLSDRFSAERPKGSFSTLEIQRTEQGDSAMYLCASTPDVNSEQYFGPGTRLTVT.

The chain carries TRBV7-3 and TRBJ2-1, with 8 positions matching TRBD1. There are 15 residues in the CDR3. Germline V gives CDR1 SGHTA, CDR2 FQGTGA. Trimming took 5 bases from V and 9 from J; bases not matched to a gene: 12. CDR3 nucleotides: TGTGCCAGCAGCCCGACCGACAGGGGAAAAGGTGAGCAGTTCTTC. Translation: CASSPTDRGKGEQFF.

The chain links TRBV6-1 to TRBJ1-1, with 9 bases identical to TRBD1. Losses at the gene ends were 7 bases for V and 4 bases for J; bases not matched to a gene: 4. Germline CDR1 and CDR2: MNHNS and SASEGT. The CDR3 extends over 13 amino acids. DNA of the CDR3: TGTGCCAGCACCCGGACAGGGGCCACTGAAGCTTTCTTT. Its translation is CASTRTGATEAFF.